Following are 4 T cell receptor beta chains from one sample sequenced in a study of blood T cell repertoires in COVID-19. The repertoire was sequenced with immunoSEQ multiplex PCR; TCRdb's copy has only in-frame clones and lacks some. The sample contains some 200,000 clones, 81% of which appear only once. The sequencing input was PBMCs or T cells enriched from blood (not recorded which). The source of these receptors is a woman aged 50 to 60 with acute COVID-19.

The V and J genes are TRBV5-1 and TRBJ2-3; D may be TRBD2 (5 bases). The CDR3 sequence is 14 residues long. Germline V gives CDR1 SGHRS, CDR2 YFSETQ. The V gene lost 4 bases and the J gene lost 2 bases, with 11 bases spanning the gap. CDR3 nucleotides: TGCGCCAGCAGCGTGGACTCTTTCACAGATACGCAGTATTTT. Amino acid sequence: CASSVDSFTDTQYF.

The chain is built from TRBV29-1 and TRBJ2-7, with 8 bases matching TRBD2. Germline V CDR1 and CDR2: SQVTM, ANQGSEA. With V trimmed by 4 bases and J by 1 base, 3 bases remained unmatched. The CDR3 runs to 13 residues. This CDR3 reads CSVGTSGSYEQYF. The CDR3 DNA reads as TGCAGCGTTGGAACTAGCGGTTCCTACGAGCAGTACTTC.

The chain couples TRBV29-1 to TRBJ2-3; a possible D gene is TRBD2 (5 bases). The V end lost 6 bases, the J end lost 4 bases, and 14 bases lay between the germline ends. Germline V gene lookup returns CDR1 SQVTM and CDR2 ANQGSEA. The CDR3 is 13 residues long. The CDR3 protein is CSVFGGSADTQYF. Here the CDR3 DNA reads TGCAGCGTGTTCGGAGGTTCTGCAGATACGCAGTATTTT.

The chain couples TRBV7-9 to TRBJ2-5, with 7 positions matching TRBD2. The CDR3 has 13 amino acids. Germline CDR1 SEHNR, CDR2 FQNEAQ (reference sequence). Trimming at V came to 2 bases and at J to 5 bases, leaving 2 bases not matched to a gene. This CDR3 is CASSLTSVETQYF. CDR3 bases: TGTGCCAGCAGCTTAACTAGCGTGGAGACCCAGTACTTC.